This entry lists 9 T cell receptor beta chains sequenced from one sample in a study of Ad26.COV2.S vaccination and SARS-CoV-2 variants. Treatment defined: around 19 received Ad26.COV2.S at low or high dose, single or two shots; several received placebo; per-sample allocation not given. Samples came from day 63 after the first vaccine or placebo injection. TCRdb's copy holds only in-frame clones and misses some; the assay was immunoSEQ multiplex PCR. The data show about 350,000 clones, with roughly 81% seen just once and 3% to 4% held by the top ten. The starting material was peripheral blood, obtained in a trial of Ad26.COV2.S vaccine versus placebo. The receptors stem from a person between 18 and 65 years old who received the Ad26.COV2.S COVID-19 vaccine or a placebo.

The chain is built from TRBV9 and TRBJ1-2, with a possible D match to TRBD1 (5 bases). Between the trimmed V and J ends, which lost 4 bases and 7 bases, there was a span of 17 bases. The V gene's germline CDR1 is SGDLS and CDR2 YYNGEE. This CDR3 comprises 14 residues. The CDR3 region is CASSQTGGVGGYTF. The CDR3, as DNA: TGTGCCAGCAGCCAAACCGGAGGGGTAGGTGGCTACACCTTC.

This clone was found a few times. The genes are TRBV5-5 and TRBJ1-6, with 7 positions matching TRBD1. The CDR3 contains 13 residues. Per the germline V gene, CDR1 is SGHKS and CDR2 is YYEKEE (reference sequence). Trimming took 2 bases from V and 9 from J; bases not matched to a gene: 2. The chain's CDR3 is CASSFTGVSPLHF. The CDR3 DNA reads as TGTGCCAGCAGCTTTACAGGGGTTTCACCCCTCCACTTT.

V gene TRBV7-9 combines with J gene TRBJ1-1; a possible D gene is TRBD1 (5 bases). The V and J ends lost 7 bases and 1 base respectively, with 10 bases between them. The CDR3 runs 13 residues. Germline CDR1 reads SEHNR; CDR2 reads FQNEAQ (reference sequence). CDR3 sequence reads: CASTTTENTEAFF. The CDR3 nucleotides read TGTGCCAGCACCACGACAGAGAACACTGAAGCTTTCTTT.

This clone was recorded only once. This chain links TRBV21-1 with TRBJ2-7. TRBV21-1 corresponds to a pseudogene. This CDR3 has 11 residues. The CDR3 DNA follows: TGTGCCAGCTGGGGTTCCTACGAGCAGTACTTC. This sequence encodes CASWGSYEQYF.

V gene TRBV27 combines with J gene TRBJ2-1; unclear D gene. The germline CDR1 and CDR2 sequences are MNHEY and SMNVEV (reference sequence). CDR3 length: 14 amino acids. V lost 2 bases and J lost 1, with 6 bases in between. In DNA form, the CDR3 reads TGTGCCAGCAGTTTAGATGGATCCTACAATGAGCAGTTCTTC. Its protein is CASSLDGSYNEQFF.

The CDR3 region has the DNA TGTGCCAGCAGCTTAGTACAGTCCTACGAGCAGTACTTC. Translating it yields CASSLVQSYEQYF. The V gene is TRBV7-9, the J gene TRBJ2-7; D not certain. Germline V gives CDR1 SEHNR, CDR2 FQNEAQ (reference sequence). The V gene lost 1 base and the J gene lost 1 base, with 5 bases spanning the gap. CDR3 length equals 13 residues.

V gene TRBV21-1 combines with J gene TRBJ2-3; the D call TRBD1 from the table was never checked on the DNA. TRBV21-1 is a documented pseudogene. This CDR3 has 17 residues. The CDR3 loop is CASKRTRGPGGLDTQYF. The CDR3 DNA reads TGTGCCAGCAAACGGACGAGAGGCCCAGGGGGGTTAGATACGCAGTATTTT.

The chain carries TRBV30 and TRBJ1-1; TRBD1 aligns across 8 bases. This CDR3 contains 11 residues. The germline V gene has CDR1 GTSNPN and CDR2 SVGIG (reference sequence). V dropped 8 bases and J dropped 10; count of bases not matched to a gene: 9. The DNA for the CDR3 is TGTGCCCAAAAATGGGACAGGCGAGCTTTCTTT. This translates into CAQKWDRRAFF.

The rearrangement joins TRBV5-1 to TRBJ2-7; D gene unclear. CDR3 size: 14 residues. Trimming took off 3 bases at V and 3 bases at J, with 13 bases between the two ends. Germline V gene lookup returns CDR1 SGHRS and CDR2 YFSETQ. Here the CDR3 reads CASSSIPQGYEQYF. The CDR3 DNA is TGCGCCAGCAGCTCCATACCCCAAGGCTACGAGCAGTACTTC.